This entry is about one TCR beta chain. This sample is drawn from a study of blood T cell repertoires in COVID-19. Study in general: Acute and convalescent COVID-19 specimens originated in the United States, Italy and Spain. Sources were T cells, B-cell-depleted T cells, or PBMCs; the material itself was cDNA or gDNA.

Measured with immunoSEQ multiplex PCR; TCRdb has only the in-frame clones, and not every one. The sample shows 150,000 to 200,000 clones, about nine tenths of them seen only once. V lost 3 bases and J 5 bases, leaving 16 bases between the germline ends. Per the germline V gene, CDR1 is ENHRY and CDR2 is SYGVKD. This CDR3 contains 15 residues. The sample was peripheral blood. The TCR was taken from a man in his forties or fifties with acute or convalescent COVID-19. The V call is TRBV10-3, the J call TRBJ1-1, with D tentatively TRBD1 (6 bases). The CDR3 protein is CAISDFPGAVTEAFF. The CDR3 region has the DNA TGTGCCATCAGTGATTTTCCAGGGGCTGTGACTGAAGCTTTCTTT.